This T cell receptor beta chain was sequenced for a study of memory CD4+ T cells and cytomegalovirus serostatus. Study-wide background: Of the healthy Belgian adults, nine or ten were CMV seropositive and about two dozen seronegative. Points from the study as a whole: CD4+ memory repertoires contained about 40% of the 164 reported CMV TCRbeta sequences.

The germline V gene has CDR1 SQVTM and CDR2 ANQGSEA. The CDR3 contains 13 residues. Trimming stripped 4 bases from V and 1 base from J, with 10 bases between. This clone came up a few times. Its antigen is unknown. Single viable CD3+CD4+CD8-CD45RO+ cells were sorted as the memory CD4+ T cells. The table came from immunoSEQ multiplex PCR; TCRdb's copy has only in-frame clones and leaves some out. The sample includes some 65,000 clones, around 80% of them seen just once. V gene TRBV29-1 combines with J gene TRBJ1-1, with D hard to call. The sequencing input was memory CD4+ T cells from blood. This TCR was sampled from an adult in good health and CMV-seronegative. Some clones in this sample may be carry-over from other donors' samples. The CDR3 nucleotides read TGCAGCGTTGGATCGGCGGGGAACACTGAAGCTTTCTTT. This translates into CSVGSAGNTEAFF.